This paragraph covers one TCR beta chain sequence. Antigen specificity is unknown. This record comes from a study of T cell clusters in autoimmune cytopenias. TRB was amplified from about 270 ng of peripheral blood genomic DNA per sample. TRB was amplified by touch-down multiplex PCR, primer pools A and B combined. TCRdb re-called the multiplex PCR reads and shows each CDR3 protein once, DNA omitted. This sample's clone table lists about 12,000 distinct CDR3 sequences. The CDR3 totals 16 residues. In germline, CDR1 is KGHDR, CDR2 SFDVKD. The study's findings and limits: TRB repertoire shifts in secondary cytopenia and chronic lymphocytic leukemia mostly reflected lymphoma, not autoimmunity.

The same specimen was also included in a second study, on T cell repertoires in aging, cancer and after chemotherapy. That paper states: Six age groups, ranging from 30 or younger to 70 or older, included the donors.

This TCR was sampled from a human donor in good health. The chain carries TRBV24-1 and TRBJ2-2; as DNA is missing, the TRBD2 call by TCRdb cannot be tested. Sequencing was carried out using peripheral blood. The CDR3 region is CATSDLWLAGTGELFF.